Listed here is a single T cell receptor beta chain. Libraries were prepared by immunoSEQ multiplex PCR; TCRdb keeps only in-frame clonotypes and omits some of them. The sample has about 90,000 clones; around 94% are singletons. The CDR3 runs to 12 residues. The germline CDR1 and CDR2 sequences are GTSNPN and SVGIG (reference sequence). V was pared by 4 bases and J by 5 bases, with 9 bases between. The data originate from a study of technical replicates of blood from a few donors. The receptor comes from a human donor in good health. Sequences were obtained from T cells isolated from PBMCs. The V call is TRBV30, the J call TRBJ2-1, with a weak D call TRBD1 (6 bases). CDR3 sequence reads: CAWTGDNNEQFF. The CDR3 nucleotides are TGTGCCTGGACAGGGGACAACAATGAGCAGTTCTTC.